This TCR beta chain was recovered during a study of cytomegalovirus exposure and HLA in healthy donors. Study outcomes and limitations: HLA restriction was apparent for most CMV-associated TCR beta chains in a later analysis. Trimming of TCR beta V- and J-genes showed a link, identified in a later analysis, to a missense DCLRE1C variant. The study listed 164 cytomegalovirus-associated TCR beta chains. TCR beta chains associated with HLA were, in a later analysis, more clonally expanded than equally common others.

The CDR3 runs 15 residues. Per germline, CDR1 KGHSH and CDR2 LQKENI. V was pared by 5 bases and J by 0 bases, with 7 bases of the junction left unmatched. Both 60 Vbeta primers and 13 Jbeta primers went into the PCR. Method: immunoSEQ multiplex PCR; TCRdb's copy keeps in-frame clones and lacks some. The sample has about 54,000 clones, 70% to 80% seen once. In the case of this clone: Its antigen remains unidentified.

The sequence was obtained from a female donor in good health and CMV-seronegative. The rearrangement links TRBV18 to TRBJ2-7; 7 bases match TRBD1. The specimen was PBMCs. CDR3 DNA sequence: TGTGCCAGCTCAGCAGGACAGGTCGGCTCCTACGAGCAGTACTTC. Translation: CASSAGQVGSYEQYF. Full variable domain (remainder filled in from reference TRBV18 and TRBJ2-7): NAGVMQNPRHLVRRRGQEARLRCSPMKGHSHVYWYRQLPEEGLKFMVYLQKENIIDESGMPKERFSAEFPKEGPSILRIQQVVRGDSAAYFCASSAGQVGSYEQYFGPGTRLTVT.